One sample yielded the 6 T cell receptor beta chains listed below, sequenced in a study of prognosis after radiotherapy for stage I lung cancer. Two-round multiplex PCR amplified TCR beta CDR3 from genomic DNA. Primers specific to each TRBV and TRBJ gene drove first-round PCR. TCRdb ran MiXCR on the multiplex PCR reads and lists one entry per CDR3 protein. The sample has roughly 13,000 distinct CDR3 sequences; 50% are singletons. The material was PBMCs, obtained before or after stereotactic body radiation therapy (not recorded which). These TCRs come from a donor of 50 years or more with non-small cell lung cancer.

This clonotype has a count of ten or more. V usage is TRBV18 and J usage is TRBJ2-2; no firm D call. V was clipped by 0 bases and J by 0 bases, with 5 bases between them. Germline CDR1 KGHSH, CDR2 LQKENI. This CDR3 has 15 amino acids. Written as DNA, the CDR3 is TGTGCCAGCTCACCACCGTCTGCGAACACCGGGGAGCTGTTTTTT. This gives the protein CASSPPSANTGELFF. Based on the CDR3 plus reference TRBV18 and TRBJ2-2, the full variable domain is NAGVMQNPRHLVRRRGQEARLRCSPMKGHSHVYWYRQLPEEGLKFMVYLQKENIIDESGMPKERFSAEFPKEGPSILRIQQVVRGDSAAYFCASSPPSANTGELFFGEGSRLTVL.

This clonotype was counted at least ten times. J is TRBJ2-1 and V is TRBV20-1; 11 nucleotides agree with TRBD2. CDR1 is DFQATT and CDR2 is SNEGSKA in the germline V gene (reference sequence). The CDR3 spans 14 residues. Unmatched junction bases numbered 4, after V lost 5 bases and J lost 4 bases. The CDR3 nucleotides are TGCAGTGCTCCCGGGACTAGCGGATACAATGAGCAGTTCTTC. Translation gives CSAPGTSGYNEQFF.

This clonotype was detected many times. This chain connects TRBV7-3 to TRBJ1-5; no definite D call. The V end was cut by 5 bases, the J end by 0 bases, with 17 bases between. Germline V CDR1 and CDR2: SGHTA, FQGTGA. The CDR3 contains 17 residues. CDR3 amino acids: CASSIRHRINSNQPQHF. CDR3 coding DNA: TGTGCCAGCAGCATAAGACACAGAATTAATAGCAATCAGCCCCAGCATTTT.

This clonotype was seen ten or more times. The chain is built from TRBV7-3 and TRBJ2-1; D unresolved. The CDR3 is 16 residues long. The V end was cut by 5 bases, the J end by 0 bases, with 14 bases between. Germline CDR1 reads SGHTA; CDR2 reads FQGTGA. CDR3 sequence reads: CASSRMGTSSYNEQFF. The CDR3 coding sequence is TGTGCCAGCAGCCGAATGGGCACGAGCTCCTACAATGAGCAGTTCTTC.

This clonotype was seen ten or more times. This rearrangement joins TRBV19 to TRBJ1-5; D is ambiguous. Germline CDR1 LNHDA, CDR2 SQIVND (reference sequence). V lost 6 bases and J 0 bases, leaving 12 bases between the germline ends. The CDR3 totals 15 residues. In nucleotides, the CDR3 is TGTGCCAGTAGACAAGTTCCGAATAGCAATCAGCCCCAGCATTTT. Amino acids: CASRQVPNSNQPQHF.

The CDR3 DNA sequence: TGTGCCAGCAGGAGGGCTCGCGGGGGCCCCCCCCCCGTAGAAGAGCAGTACTTC. This codes for CASRRARGGPPPVEEQYF. J is TRBJ2-7 and V is TRBV6-1, with D possibly TRBD2 on 7 matching bases. Germline V CDR1 and CDR2: MNHNS, SASEGT. The V and J ends lost 6 bases and 7 bases respectively, with 31 bases between them. This CDR3 is built from 18 residues.